The 22 T cell receptor beta chains reported below all come from one sample, sequenced in a study of naive and memory T cell subsets. An oligonucleotide containing a UMI was ligated to the 3' end of TCR cDNA. Ligated cDNA underwent four rounds of PCR with nested alpha and beta constant region primers and SP2. TCRdb recomputed calls from the 5' RACE reads with MiXCR, one row per CDR3 protein. The sample has around 48,000 distinct CDR3 sequences, around 5% seen once. These receptor sequences come from a female donor in good health.

This clonotype appeared many times. The V gene is TRBV25-1, the J gene TRBJ2-7; D may match TRBD1 or TRBD2 (5 bases each). This CDR3 region has 13 residues. Trimming pared 4 bases from V and 2 bases from J, leaving 9 bases between. In germline, CDR1 is MGHDK, CDR2 SYGVNS. The DNA for the CDR3 is TGTGCCAGCAGTGGGGACCCTCCCTACGAGCAGTACTTC. This codes for CASSGDPPYEQYF.

A few counts support this clonotype. The chain recombines TRBV3-1 with TRBJ2-7; the D gene is possibly TRBD1 (5 bases). There are 13 residues in the CDR3. Germline V CDR1 and CDR2: LGHDT, YNNKEL (reference sequence). Trimming shortened V by 3 bases and J by 5 bases, and 11 bases separated the two germline ends. The CDR3 sequence: CASSQTQGNEQYF. The DNA of the CDR3 is TGTGCCAGCAGCCAGACTCAGGGCAACGAGCAGTACTTC.

This clonotype has only a few counts. The chain has TRBV28 and TRBJ2-1; D could derive from TRBD1 or TRBD2 (5 bases each). V was trimmed by 9 bases and J by 6 bases, leaving 18 bases between them. This CDR3 is 14 amino acids long. The V gene's germline CDR1 is MDHEN and CDR2 SYDVKM. CDR3 in DNA: TGTGCCAGTTGGCCCCCCGGGACGCCCAATGAGCAGTTCTTC. Translation gives CASWPPGTPNEQFF.

This clonotype was counted many times. The genes are TRBV4-2 and TRBJ1-6; D call uncertain. The V gene's germline CDR1 is LGHNA and CDR2 YNFKEQ. The CDR3 totals 13 residues. V was pared by 1 base and J by 10 bases, with 8 bases between. The CDR3 nucleotides are TGTGCCAGCAGCCAAGTTATGGGCTCACCCCTCCACTTT. It specifies CASSQVMGSPLHF.

CDR3 coding DNA: TGTGCCAGCAGCCAAAGGGGGGGCTCCTACAATGAGCAGTTCTTC. Translation: CASSQRGGSYNEQFF. V gene TRBV7-2 combines with J gene TRBJ2-1, with a weak D call TRBD2 (7 bases). This CDR3 is 15 amino acids long. V dropped 5 bases and J dropped 0 bases, with 11 bases sitting between them. Germline V gene sequence: CDR1 SGHTA, CDR2 FQGNSA.

The table lists this clonotype with many counts. This rearrangement joins TRBV7-4 to TRBJ1-3; 9 nucleotides match TRBD1. The junction had 6 bases not matched to a gene; V was cut back by 6 bases and J by 3 bases. The CDR3 spans 15 residues. Germline V gene data show CDR1 as SGHVT and CDR2 as SQSDAQ. The CDR3 DNA follows: TGTGCCAGCAGGCCTACAGGGGGCCATGGAAACACCATATATTTT. The encoded protein is CASRPTGGHGNTIYF.

This clonotype has at least ten counts. The chain joins TRBV20-1 to TRBJ2-1; D is undetermined. The CDR3 spans 12 residues. In germline, CDR1 is DFQATT, CDR2 SNEGSKA (reference sequence). V lost 3 bases, J lost 5 bases, and 8 bases lay in between. In nucleotides, the CDR3 is TGCAGTGCTAGGCCCCTGCACAATGAGCAGTTCTTC. Its protein product is CSARPLHNEQFF.

The gene calls are TRBV29-1 and TRBJ2-5; D gene uncertain. CDR1 SQVTM and CDR2 ANQGSEA come from the germline V gene. Trimming stripped 8 bases from V and 5 bases from J, with 9 bases between. This CDR3 has 10 amino acids. For the CDR3, the DNA is TGCAGCACGGCCCACGAGACCCAGTACTTC. Translating it yields CSTAHETQYF.

This clonotype was observed a few times. The chain is built from TRBV29-1 and TRBJ2-3; 9 positions match TRBD1. The germline V gene encodes CDR1 SQVTM and CDR2 ANQGSEA. V trimming: 6 bases; J trimming: 0 bases; junction bases outside the gene matches: 4. This CDR3 has 14 amino acids. The chain's CDR3 is CSVRTGVSTDTQYF. In nucleotides, the CDR3 is TGCAGCGTAAGGACAGGGGTTAGCACAGATACGCAGTATTTT.

Of note for this clonotype: A read error may explain this, as a much larger clone is one base away. The chain combines TRBV5-1 with TRBJ1-1, with D perhaps TRBD1 (5 bases). This CDR3 region has 17 residues. Trimming took off 0 bases at V and 7 bases at J, with 22 bases between the two ends. CDR1 and CDR2 (germline): SGHRS, YFSETQ. CDR3 DNA: TGCGCCAGCAGCTTGGAAAAGGGGACCCCTTGGGGCATTGAAGCTTTCTTT. Translating gives CASSLEKGTPWGIEAFF.

The J gene is TRBJ2-3, the V gene TRBV6-2 or TRBV6-3; TRBD1 agrees at 9 bases. Per germline, CDR1 MNHEY and CDR2 SVGEGT. This CDR3 contains 15 residues. Unmatched junction bases numbered 6, after V lost 7 bases and J lost 1 base. The CDR3 DNA reads TGTGCCAGCAACGTACAGGGGGCAGGCACAGATACGCAGTATTTT. Translation gives CASNVQGAGTDTQYF.

The chain recombines TRBV28 with TRBJ2-7, with 11 bases aligning to TRBD2. The CDR3 sequence is 15 residues long. The germline V gene encodes CDR1 MDHEN and CDR2 SYDVKM. The V and J ends lost 7 bases and 4 bases, in that order; junction bases with no gene match: 9. The CDR3 spells CASKTGLAGSYEQYF. For the CDR3, the DNA is TGTGCCAGCAAAACCGGACTAGCGGGCAGTTACGAGCAGTACTTC.

This clonotype has a count of ten or more. V is TRBV5-1 and J is TRBJ2-1; 8 nucleotides agree with TRBD2. Germline lookup yields CDR1 SGHRS and CDR2 YFSETQ. V was clipped by 2 bases and J by 4 bases; unmatched bases: 5. This CDR3 region has 15 residues. CDR3 amino acids: CASSLSSGRYNEQFF. The DNA of the CDR3 is TGCGCCAGCAGCTTATCGAGCGGGAGATACAATGAGCAGTTCTTC.

This clonotype was observed at least ten times. This CDR3 is CSASRLDEYNEQFF. DNA for the CDR3: TGCAGTGCTAGTCGACTCGACGAGTACAATGAGCAGTTCTTC. The chain uses TRBV20-1 and TRBJ2-1, with D uncertain. The germline V gene has CDR1 DFQATT and CDR2 SNEGSKA (reference sequence). The CDR3 length is 14 residues. Trimming removed 3 bases from V and 4 bases from J, with 13 bases in between.

This clonotype has a count of ten or more. The rearrangement uses TRBV11-2 and TRBJ2-3; a possible D gene is TRBD1 (6 bases). The CDR3 spans 16 residues. In germline, CDR1 is SGHAT, CDR2 FQNNGV. V was cut by 5 bases and J by 3 bases, with 18 bases left in between. The CDR3 spells CASSPQGRAVTDTQYF. The CDR3 nucleotides are TGTGCCAGCAGCCCACAGGGCAGGGCGGTAACAGATACGCAGTATTTT.

This clonotype was counted ten times or more. The CDR3 region has the DNA TGTGCCAGCAGTCCAGCAACGGGTGCTAACACTGAAGCTTTCTTT. It encodes CASSPATGANTEAFF. V usage is TRBV25-1 and J usage is TRBJ1-1; no reliable D call. V was shortened by 5 bases and J by 2 bases, with 15 bases between the two germline ends. The CDR3 has 15 amino acids. Germline CDR1 is MGHDK and CDR2 is SYGVNS.

The sample holds many counts of this clonotype. The rearrangement joins TRBV19 to TRBJ1-1, with unresolved D. Looked up from germline, CDR1 is LNHDA and CDR2 is SQIVND (reference sequence). The CDR3 length is 14 residues. V lost 3 bases, J lost 1 base, and 9 bases lay in between. In DNA form, the CDR3 reads TGTGCCAGTAGTATCCTGGGAGAGAACACTGAAGCTTTCTTT. The encoded protein is CASSILGENTEAFF.

This clonotype was detected ten times or more. J is TRBJ2-7 and V is TRBV5-1; D is ambiguous. In germline, CDR1 is SGHRS, CDR2 YFSETQ. V was shortened by 2 bases and J by 6 bases, with 21 bases between the two germline ends. CDR3 length: 16 residues. CDR3 protein: CASSFVIAGLFAEQYF. The CDR3 nucleotides are TGCGCCAGCAGCTTCGTAATAGCCGGGTTGTTTGCCGAGCAGTACTTC.

This clonotype occurred many times. This chain uses TRBV20-1 with TRBJ1-6, with D perhaps matching TRBD1 (6 bases). Per germline, CDR1 DFQATT and CDR2 SNEGSKA (reference sequence). CDR3 length: 17 residues. V was cut by 5 bases and J by 1 base, with 18 bases left in between. The CDR3 DNA is TGCAGTGCTCCGGGGGGACAACACCGATCCTATAATTCACCCCTCCACTTT. This translates into CSAPGGQHRSYNSPLHF.

This clonotype was counted many times. J is TRBJ2-7 and V is TRBV14; 12 bases map to TRBD2. The CDR3 sequence is 15 residues long. Trimming removed 1 base from V and 7 bases from J; junction bases left unmatched: 5. Per the germline V gene, CDR1 is SGHDN and CDR2 is FVKESK. CDR3 protein: CASSQARLAGDEQYF. The CDR3 DNA follows: TGTGCCAGCAGCCAAGCGAGACTAGCGGGAGATGAGCAGTACTTC.

This clonotype appeared a few times. The chain joins TRBV5-1 to TRBJ1-1, with D unclear. CDR1 is SGHRS and CDR2 is YFSETQ in the germline V gene. The CDR3 has 13 amino acids. V gave up 4 bases and J gave up 1 base, with 8 bases separating them. In DNA, the CDR3 is TGCGCCAGCAGCAGTGACACGAACACTGAAGCTTTCTTT. Amino acids: CASSSDTNTEAFF. Looking up the rest from reference TRBV5-1 and TRBJ1-1 gives the full variable domain: KAGVTQTPRYLIKTRGQQVTLSCSPISGHRSVSWYQQTPGQGLQFLFEYFSETQRNKGNFPGRFSGRQFSNSRSEMNVSTLELGDSALYLCASSSDTNTEAFFGQGTRLTVV.

The chain is built from TRBV4-2 and TRBJ2-5, with no clear D. Germline V CDR1 and CDR2: LGHNA, YNFKEQ. The CDR3 runs 14 residues. V lost 0 bases and J lost 7, with 12 bases in between. The CDR3 nucleotides read TGTGCCAGCAGCCAAGACGGGCCTCCCAGGACCCAGTACTTC. As protein: CASSQDGPPRTQYF.